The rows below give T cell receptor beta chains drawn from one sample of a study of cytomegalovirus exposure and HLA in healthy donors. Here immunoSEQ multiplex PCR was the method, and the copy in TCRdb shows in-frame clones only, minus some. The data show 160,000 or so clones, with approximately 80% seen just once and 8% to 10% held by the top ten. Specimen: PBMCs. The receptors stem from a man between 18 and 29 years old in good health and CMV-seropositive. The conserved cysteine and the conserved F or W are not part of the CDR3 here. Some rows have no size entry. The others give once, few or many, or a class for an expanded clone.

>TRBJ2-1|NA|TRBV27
ASSLDRGRGNEQF
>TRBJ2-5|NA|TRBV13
ASSGGQGAHQETQY
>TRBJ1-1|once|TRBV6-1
ASSVTLSDTEAF
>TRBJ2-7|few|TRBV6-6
ASSYRGSYEQY
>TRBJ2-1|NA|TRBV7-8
ASSRTFPASYNEQF
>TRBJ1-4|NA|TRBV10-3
AISEHRTGEDEKLF
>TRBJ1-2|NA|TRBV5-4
ASSSDSYYGYT
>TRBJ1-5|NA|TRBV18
ASSMDRVNQPQH
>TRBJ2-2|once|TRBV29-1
SVEVARLAGGTGELF
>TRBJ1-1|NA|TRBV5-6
ASSLVSSEAF
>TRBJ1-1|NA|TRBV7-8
ASSLGRVHTEAF
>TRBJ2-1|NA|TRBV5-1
ASSPQIGGSSYNEQF
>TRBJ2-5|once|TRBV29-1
SVGGGHQETQY
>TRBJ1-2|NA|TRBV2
ASKEAWTADYGYT
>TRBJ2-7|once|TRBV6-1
ASSSLGVRNEQY
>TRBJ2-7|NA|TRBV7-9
SSSLTGEQY
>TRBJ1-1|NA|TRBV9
ASSVGPGMNTEAF
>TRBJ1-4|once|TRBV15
ATSRPTEEKLF
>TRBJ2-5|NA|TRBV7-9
ASSLSRGQETQY
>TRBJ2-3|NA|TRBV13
ASTYQRGGTDTQY
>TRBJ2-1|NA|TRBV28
ASSLIGQIYNEQF
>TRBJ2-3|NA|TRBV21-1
ASSKKEQGSTDTQY
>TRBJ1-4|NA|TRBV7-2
ASRTGGSEKLF
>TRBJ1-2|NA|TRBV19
ASSNSFRAAAGGYT
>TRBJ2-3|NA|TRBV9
ASSPSGGADPDTQY
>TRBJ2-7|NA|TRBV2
ASSEPGSRAYEQY
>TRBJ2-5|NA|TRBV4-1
ASTYSGTGGGETQY
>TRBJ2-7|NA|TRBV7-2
ASSSRDRGYYEQY
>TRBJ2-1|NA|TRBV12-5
ASGLVEGGGTYNEQF
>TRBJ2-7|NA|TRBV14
ASSQDGGFYEQY
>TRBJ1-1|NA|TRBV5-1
ASSLVGGPTEAF
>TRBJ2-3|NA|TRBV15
ATSRPMSGGISTDTQY
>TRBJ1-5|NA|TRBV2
ASSTVSNQPQH
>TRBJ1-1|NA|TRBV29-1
SVDPRNTEAF
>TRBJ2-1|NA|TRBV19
ASGGEFSYNEQF
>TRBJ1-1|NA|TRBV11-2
ASSLDSGGNTEAF
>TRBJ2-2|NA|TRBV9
ASSVATGELF
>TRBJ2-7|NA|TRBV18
ASSPLLTRSNEQY
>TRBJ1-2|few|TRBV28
ASRVQGPFGYT
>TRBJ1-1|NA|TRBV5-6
ASSTRTPRSEAF
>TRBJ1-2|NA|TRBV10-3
AITRTGDYGYT
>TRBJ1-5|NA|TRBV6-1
ASSEGPGGVYSNQPQH
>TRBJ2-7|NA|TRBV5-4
ASSSIQGYEQY
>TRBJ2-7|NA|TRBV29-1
SVGGQGSYEQY
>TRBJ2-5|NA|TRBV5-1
ASSLAGIHQETQY
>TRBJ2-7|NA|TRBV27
ASSPGLAGGGAVYEQY
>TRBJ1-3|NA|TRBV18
ASSTPDKRGRGNTIY
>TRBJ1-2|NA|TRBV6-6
ASSQGRSQGGYT
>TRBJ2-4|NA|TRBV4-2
ASSRSGLAGGGEDIQY
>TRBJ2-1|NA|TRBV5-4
ASSFRAGGDNEQF
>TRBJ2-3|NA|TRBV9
ASSVLSREDTQY
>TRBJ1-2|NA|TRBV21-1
ASSKERTGPNYGYT
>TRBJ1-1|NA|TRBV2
ASSGTDRGMLSAEAF
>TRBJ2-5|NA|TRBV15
ATSRRGQGVETQY
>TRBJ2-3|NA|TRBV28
AGGDRETDTQY